This is a list of T cell receptor beta chains from one sample in a study of Graves' ophthalmopathy and Graves' hyperthyroidism. TCRdb reprocessed the multiplex PCR reads with MiXCR, giving one entry per CDR3 protein. Of roughly 400,000 distinct CDR3 sequences in the sample, roughly 15% were seen once. Sequences were obtained from peripheral blood. These receptors were collected from an adult woman with stable Graves' hyperthyroidism. Both conserved end residues are part of each CDR3. A D gene is named only where the DNA matches it firmly. Expanded clones get a size class; other rows say once, few or many, or leave the size out.

clone_size: many
d_call: .
j_call: TRBJ1-5
v_call: TRBV24-1
cdr3_aa: CATSDLPTGAQHF
cdr3_nt: TGTGCCACCAGTGATCTACCGACTGGGGCCCAGCATTTT

clone_size: .
d_call: TRBD2
j_call: TRBJ2-1
v_call: TRBV28
cdr3_aa: CASSIAPHLAGNYNEQFF
cdr3_nt: TGTGCCAGCAGTATAGCCCCCCATCTAGCGGGAAACTACAATGAGCAGTTCTTC

clone_size: few
d_call: .
j_call: TRBJ2-5
v_call: TRBV30
cdr3_aa: CAWSVGRLPQETQYF
cdr3_nt: TGTGCCTGGAGTGTTGGCAGGTTGCCACAAGAGACCCAGTACTTC

clone_size: many
d_call: .
j_call: TRBJ1-1
v_call: TRBV11-3
cdr3_aa: CASAGAGTEAFF
cdr3_nt: TGTGCCAGCGCGGGGGCAGGGACTGAAGCTTTCTTT

clone_size: many
d_call: TRBD1
j_call: TRBJ2-7
v_call: TRBV12-3/TRBV12-4
cdr3_aa: CASGQGAGEQYF
cdr3_nt: TGTGCCAGCGGGCAGGGGGCGGGCGAGCAGTACTTC

clone_size: many
d_call: .
j_call: TRBJ2-7
v_call: TRBV12-3/TRBV12-4
cdr3_aa: CASSPGLNYEQYF
cdr3_nt: TGTGCCAGCAGTCCGGGACTCAACTACGAGCAGTACTTC

clone_size: few
d_call: TRBD1
j_call: TRBJ1-5
v_call: TRBV15
cdr3_aa: CATSEQGHQPQHF
cdr3_nt: TGTGCCACCAGTGAACAGGGGCATCAGCCCCAGCATTTT

clone_size: many
d_call: .
j_call: TRBJ1-1
v_call: TRBV7-9
cdr3_aa: CASSLRSGHLNTEAFF
cdr3_nt: TGTGCCAGCAGCTTACGTTCTGGACATCTTAACACTGAAGCTTTCTTT

clone_size: many
d_call: TRBD1
j_call: TRBJ2-5
v_call: TRBV10-3
cdr3_aa: CAINRDREETQYF
cdr3_nt: TGTGCCATCAACCGGGACAGGGAAGAGACCCAGTACTTC

clone_size: many
d_call: .
j_call: TRBJ2-4
v_call: TRBV5-1
cdr3_aa: CASSSSLGLAKNIQYF
cdr3_nt: TGCGCCAGCAGTTCCTCGCTCGGGTTAGCCAAAAACATTCAGTACTTC

clone_size: .
d_call: .
j_call: TRBJ2-5
v_call: TRBV19
cdr3_aa: CASNPGGILQETQYF
cdr3_nt: TGTGCCAGTAATCCAGGGGGGATCTTACAAGAGACCCAGTACTTC

clone_size: few
d_call: TRBD1
j_call: TRBJ1-6
v_call: TRBV5-1
cdr3_aa: CASSLEGAGGPPLHF
cdr3_nt: TGCGCCAGCAGCTTGGAGGGTGCAGGGGGCCCACCCCTCCACTTT

clone_size: .
d_call: TRBD2
j_call: TRBJ2-7
v_call: TRBV19
cdr3_aa: CASSPTVWGGTGEQYF
cdr3_nt: TGTGCCAGTAGCCCAACGGTATGGGGGGGAACCGGCGAGCAGTACTTC

clone_size: many
d_call: .
j_call: TRBJ2-7
v_call: TRBV20-1
cdr3_aa: CSARDFGRAYEQYF
cdr3_nt: TGCAGTGCTAGAGATTTCGGCAGGGCCTACGAGCAGTACTTC

clone_size: many
d_call: .
j_call: TRBJ1-2
v_call: TRBV20-1
cdr3_aa: CSARDGVVSGRGGFGYTF
cdr3_nt: TGCAGTGCTAGAGATGGAGTAGTGTCGGGCCGGGGCGGCTTTGGCTACACCTTC

clone_size: .
d_call: TRBD2
j_call: TRBJ2-5
v_call: TRBV6-2/TRBV6-3
cdr3_aa: CASTPLAVTPETQYF
cdr3_nt: TGTGCCAGCACCCCACTAGCGGTGACTCCAGAGACCCAGTACTTC

clone_size: many
d_call: .
j_call: TRBJ1-2
v_call: TRBV28
cdr3_aa: CASCRDTNLKGYTF
cdr3_nt: TGTGCCAGCTGCCGGGACACGAACCTAAAAGGCTACACCTTC

clone_size: many
d_call: .
j_call: TRBJ2-7
v_call: TRBV7-9
cdr3_aa: CASSLVAVGEQYF
cdr3_nt: TGTGCCAGCAGCTTAGTTGCGGTCGGAGAGCAGTACTTC

clone_size: many
d_call: TRBD2
j_call: TRBJ2-5
v_call: TRBV24-1
cdr3_aa: CATSDSASGQETQYF
cdr3_nt: TGTGCCACCAGTGATTCTGCTAGCGGTCAAGAGACCCAGTACTTC

clone_size: many
d_call: .
j_call: TRBJ2-5
v_call: TRBV3-1
cdr3_aa: CASSQDSRQETQYF
cdr3_nt: TGTGCCAGCAGCCAAGATTCCCGGCAAGAGACCCAGTACTTC

clone_size: many
d_call: .
j_call: TRBJ2-7
v_call: TRBV10-3
cdr3_aa: CAISGMASDYEQYF
cdr3_nt: TGTGCCATCAGTGGGATGGCTAGCGACTACGAGCAGTACTTC

clone_size: few
d_call: TRBD1
j_call: TRBJ2-7
v_call: TRBV20-1
cdr3_aa: CSARPVAGQAIWEQYF
cdr3_nt: TGCAGTGCTAGACCCGTTGCCGGACAGGCCATTTGGGAGCAGTACTTC

clone_size: .
d_call: .
j_call: TRBJ1-1
v_call: TRBV28
cdr3_aa: CATATGTEAFF
cdr3_nt: TGTGCCACCGCCACGGGGACTGAAGCTTTCTTT

clone_size: many
d_call: .
j_call: TRBJ2-2
v_call: TRBV12-3/TRBV12-4
cdr3_aa: CASSPHSGELFF
cdr3_nt: TGTGCCAGCAGTCCCCACTCCGGGGAGCTGTTTTTT

clone_size: many
d_call: .
j_call: TRBJ2-2
v_call: TRBV6-2/TRBV6-3
cdr3_aa: CASRRNPITNTGELFF
cdr3_nt: TGTGCCAGCAGACGGAATCCGATAACGAACACCGGGGAGCTGTTTTTT

clone_size: few
d_call: .
j_call: TRBJ1-1
v_call: TRBV3-1
cdr3_aa: CASSQVSAGLSEAFF
cdr3_nt: TGTGCCAGCAGCCAAGTAAGTGCAGGGTTGTCTGAAGCTTTCTTT

clone_size: .
d_call: .
j_call: TRBJ1-3
v_call: TRBV9
cdr3_aa: CASSVGSSNTIYF
cdr3_nt: TGTGCCAGCAGTGTGGGCAGTTCAAACACCATATATTTT

clone_size: many
d_call: .
j_call: TRBJ1-1
v_call: TRBV28
cdr3_aa: CASSLSRGWSEAFF
cdr3_nt: TGTGCCAGCAGTTTGTCGAGGGGGTGGTCTGAAGCTTTCTTT

clone_size: many
d_call: .
j_call: TRBJ2-7
v_call: TRBV12-5
cdr3_aa: CASNRGGGYEQYF
cdr3_nt: TGTGCTAGCAACAGGGGGGGCGGGTACGAGCAGTACTTC

clone_size: many
d_call: .
j_call: TRBJ1-5
v_call: TRBV20-1
cdr3_aa: CSARGGGAHQPQHF
cdr3_nt: TGCAGTGCTCGGGGCGGGGGCGCCCATCAGCCCCAGCATTTT

clone_size: .
d_call: TRBD1
j_call: TRBJ2-7
v_call: TRBV15
cdr3_aa: CATSREVGTGGYEQYF
cdr3_nt: TGTGCCACCAGCAGAGAGGTCGGGACAGGGGGCTACGAGCAGTACTTC

clone_size: many
d_call: TRBD1
j_call: TRBJ2-7
v_call: TRBV2
cdr3_aa: CASNGDSHYEQYF
cdr3_nt: TGTGCCAGCAATGGGGACAGTCACTACGAGCAGTACTTC

clone_size: many
d_call: .
j_call: TRBJ1-1
v_call: TRBV9
cdr3_aa: CASGESGGTEAFF
cdr3_nt: TGTGCCAGCGGGGAATCTGGAGGCACTGAAGCTTTCTTT

clone_size: many
d_call: TRBD2
j_call: TRBJ2-7
v_call: TRBV20-1
cdr3_aa: CSALRLAGGYEQYF
cdr3_nt: TGCAGTGCTCTGAGACTAGCGGGGGGCTACGAGCAGTACTTC

clone_size: .
d_call: .
j_call: TRBJ1-1
v_call: TRBV6-1
cdr3_aa: CASRSPGALGEAFF
cdr3_nt: TGTGCCAGCAGGAGCCCGGGGGCTCTCGGTGAAGCTTTCTTT

clone_size: few
d_call: .
j_call: TRBJ2-7
v_call: TRBV5-1
cdr3_aa: CASSSEGGWYEQYF
cdr3_nt: TGCGCCAGCAGCTCCGAGGGGGGCTGGTACGAGCAGTACTTC

clone_size: many
d_call: .
j_call: TRBJ2-7
v_call: TRBV28
cdr3_aa: CASGVTGFWEQYF
cdr3_nt: TGTGCCAGCGGAGTTACAGGGTTCTGGGAGCAGTACTTC

clone_size: many
d_call: TRBD2
j_call: TRBJ2-7
v_call: TRBV15
cdr3_aa: CATSREAGGHEQYF
cdr3_nt: TGTGCCACCAGCAGAGAAGCGGGAGGTCACGAGCAGTACTTC